The 7 T cell receptor beta chains listed next were all sequenced from one sample in a study of blood T cell repertoires in COVID-19. This table comes from immunoSEQ multiplex PCR, and its TCRdb copy is limited to in-frame clones, with some not included. Here the sample spans over 200,000 clones, about 90% being singletons. The sequencing input was peripheral blood. These receptor sequences come from a man aged 35 to 55 with active or convalescent COVID-19.

The chain employs TRBV30 and TRBJ1-1; D not certain. The V and J ends lost 4 bases and 3 bases respectively, with 18 bases between them. Germline CDR1 is GTSNPN and CDR2 is SVGIG (reference sequence). The CDR3 sequence is 15 residues long. The CDR3, as DNA: TGTGCCTGGAACTATGGTGGCAGGAGGGACACTGAAGCTTTCTTT. Translation: CAWNYGGRRDTEAFF.

The chain carries TRBV5-1 and TRBJ1-1; TRBD1 matches at 9 bases. This CDR3 contains 14 residues. V dropped 0 bases and J dropped 8; count of bases not matched to a gene: 5. Germline CDR1 and CDR2: SGHRS and YFSETQ. CDR3 residues: CASSLGGQGREAFF. The CDR3 bases are TGCGCCAGCAGCTTGGGGGGACAGGGTCGGGAAGCTTTCTTT.

The gene calls are TRBV9 and TRBJ2-3; a weak D match, TRBD2 (5 bases). Germline CDR1 is SGDLS and CDR2 is YYNGEE. V gave up 4 bases and J gave up 1 base, with 10 bases separating them. This CDR3 spans 14 amino acids. CDR3 region: CASSPGGGTDTQYF. CDR3 coding DNA: TGTGCCAGCAGCCCTGGAGGAGGCACAGATACGCAGTATTTT.

The CDR3, as DNA: TGTGCCAGCAGAGAACAGAACACCGGGGAGCTGTTTTTT. It is translated as CASREQNTGELFF. The chain links TRBV12-3 or TRBV12-4 to TRBJ2-2, with D unclear. V lost 6 bases and J lost 1, with 6 bases in between. The CDR3 sequence is 13 residues long.

This sequence joins TRBV7-8 and TRBJ1-5; D is unresolved. CDR1 SGHVS and CDR2 FQNEAQ come from the germline V gene. Trimming took 1 base from V and 6 from J, leaving 7 bases between them. The CDR3 consists of 13 residues. The CDR3 protein is CASSLVRLQPQHF. CDR3 nucleotides: TGTGCCAGCAGCTTAGTGAGGCTTCAGCCCCAGCATTTT.

The V call is TRBV6-2 or TRBV6-3, the J call TRBJ1-2; tentatively, D is TRBD1 (5 bases). Germline V CDR1 and CDR2: MNHEY, SVGEGT. V lost 0 bases and J 2 bases, leaving 7 bases between the germline ends. This CDR3 has 14 residues. The CDR3 sequence: CASSYSQGNYGYTF. The CDR3 nucleotides read TGTGCCAGCAGTTACTCTCAGGGCAACTATGGCTACACCTTC.

This chain connects TRBV12-3 or TRBV12-4 to TRBJ1-5; D is possibly TRBD1 (5 bases). V lost 7 bases and J lost 0, with 7 bases in between. There are 13 residues in the CDR3. The CDR3: CASTQGSNQPQHF. DNA of the CDR3: TGTGCCAGCACCCAGGGTAGCAATCAGCCCCAGCATTTT.